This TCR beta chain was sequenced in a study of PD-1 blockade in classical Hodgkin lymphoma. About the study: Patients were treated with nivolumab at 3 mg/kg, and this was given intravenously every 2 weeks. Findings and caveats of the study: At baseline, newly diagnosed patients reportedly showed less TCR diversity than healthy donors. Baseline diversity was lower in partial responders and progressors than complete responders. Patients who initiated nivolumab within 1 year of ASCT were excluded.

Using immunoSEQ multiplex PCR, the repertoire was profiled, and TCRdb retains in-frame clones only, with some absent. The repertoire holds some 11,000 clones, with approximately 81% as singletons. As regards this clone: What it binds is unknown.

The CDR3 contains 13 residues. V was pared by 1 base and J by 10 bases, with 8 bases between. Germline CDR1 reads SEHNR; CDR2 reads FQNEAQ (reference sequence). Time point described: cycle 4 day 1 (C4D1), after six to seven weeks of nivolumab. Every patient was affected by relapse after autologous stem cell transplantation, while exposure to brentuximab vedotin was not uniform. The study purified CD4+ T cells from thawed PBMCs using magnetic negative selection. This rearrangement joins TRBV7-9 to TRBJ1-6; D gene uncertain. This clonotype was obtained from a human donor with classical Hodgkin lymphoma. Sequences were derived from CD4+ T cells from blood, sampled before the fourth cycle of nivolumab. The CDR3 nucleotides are TGTGCCAGCAGCTTAGATCTCTACTCACCCCTCCACTTT. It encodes CASSLDLYSPLHF.